This T cell receptor beta chain emerged from a study of T cell responses to AZD1222 COVID-19 vaccine. Sequenced by immunoSEQ multiplex PCR; TCRdb stores in-frame clones only, minus some. The table lists 150,000 to 200,000 clones, 85% to 95% of them singletons. Points from the study as a whole: Donors were chiefly white British, with a greater number of females, and clonal diversity was perhaps underestimated. Within unmutated variant regions lay the reported targets of nearly half of spike-specific TCRs. Just a handful of AZD1222 recipients were seropositive at baseline.

This clone was picked up one time. Its antigen is not identified. Germline V gene sequence: CDR1 SGHKS, CDR2 YYEKEE (reference sequence). With 3 bases clipped from V and 5 bases from J, the junction kept 8 bases outside the gene matches. The CDR3 contains 16 residues. The chain links TRBV5-5 to TRBJ1-4; TRBD1 aligns across 9 bases. The TCR originated in an adult in good health. Source: peripheral blood, taken on day 0 of AZD1222 vaccination. CDR3 protein: CASSWRTGTGNEKLFF. The DNA for the CDR3 is TGTGCCAGCAGCTGGAGAACCGGGACAGGGAATGAAAAACTGTTTTTT.